A selection of T cell receptor beta chains follows, all from one sample in a study of OX40 agonist ivuxolimab in advanced cancers. Sequenced by immunoSEQ multiplex PCR; TCRdb stores in-frame clones only, minus some. The sample includes approximately 49,000 clones, approximately 88% seen only once; the top ten take about 1.1%. This material consisted of CD4+ or CD8+ T cells sorted from blood, taken in a trial of the OX40 agonist ivuxolimab. Receptors originate from an adult with an advanced solid tumor such as melanoma, head and neck, liver or kidney cancer. Each CDR3 is given with its conserved first and last residue. The order of the fields is J gene, V gene, CDR3 protein.

j_gene: TRBJ2-1
v_gene: TRBV5-1
CDR3aa: CASRKGQGNEQFF

j_gene: TRBJ1-1
v_gene: TRBV6-1
CDR3aa: CASNIYTEAFF

j_gene: TRBJ2-5
v_gene: TRBV6-5
CDR3aa: CASSSPRSVQETQYF

j_gene: TRBJ2-7
v_gene: TRBV14
CDR3aa: CASSQDLERLEQYF

j_gene: TRBJ2-3
v_gene: TRBV5-6
CDR3aa: CASSLGLADTDTQYF

j_gene: TRBJ2-7
v_gene: TRBV19
CDR3aa: CASSIEAPGVHCSEQYF

j_gene: TRBJ2-7
v_gene: TRBV6-6
CDR3aa: CASSSPEAYEQYF

j_gene: TRBJ2-3
v_gene: TRBV7-3
CDR3aa: CASSFEGAGATDTQYF

j_gene: TRBJ2-3
v_gene: TRBV11-2
CDR3aa: CASNRVQHIDTQYF

j_gene: TRBJ1-3
v_gene: TRBV14
CDR3aa: CASSKPSSGNTIYF

j_gene: TRBJ2-3
v_gene: TRBV2
CDR3aa: CASSEAGPVSTDTQYF

j_gene: TRBJ1-2
v_gene: TRBV27
CDR3aa: CASSAQQGREGYTF

j_gene: TRBJ2-7
v_gene: TRBV5-6
CDR3aa: CASSWDYEQYF

j_gene: TRBJ2-7
v_gene: TRBV4-2
CDR3aa: CASSQRTEMAVGLYEQYF

j_gene: TRBJ1-3
v_gene: TRBV7-9
CDR3aa: CASSRSGNTIYF